The 7 T cell receptor beta chains below were found in one sample sequenced in a study of Tregs in tolerant kidney transplant recipients. Related graft donors supplied nonmyeloablative bone marrow transplants, and mixed chimerism was transient. Assay: immunoSEQ multiplex PCR; the TCRdb copy retains only in-frame clones and omits some. The sample has 90,000 or so clones, 93% seen once; the top ten hold more than 1.5%. Sequenced material: CD4+ T cells from blood (PBMCs), taken 12 months after the transplant. The receptors come from a human patient who received a combined kidney and bone marrow transplant. Some T cells may originate from the graft donor.

The CDR3 spells CASSQVRDINEQYF. In DNA form, the CDR3 reads TGTGCCAGCAGCCAAGTCCGGGACATAAACGAGCAGTACTTC. The chain combines TRBV4-2 with TRBJ2-7; possibly TRBD1 for D (6 bases). Trimming left V 1 base short and J 5 bases short, with 12 bases between. Germline lookup yields CDR1 LGHNA and CDR2 YNFKEQ. The CDR3 loop spans 14 amino acids.

This chain connects TRBV12-5 to TRBJ1-2; D gene uncertain. This CDR3 has 15 amino acids. Germline loops: CDR1 LGHNT, CDR2 FRNRAP. V was trimmed by 5 bases and J by 4 bases, leaving 17 bases between them. CDR3 amino acids: CASGLTIKGGYGYTF. CDR3 nucleotide sequence: TGTGCTAGTGGTCTCACAATTAAAGGCGGCTATGGCTACACCTTC.

This clone was detected once. This rearrangement joins TRBV29-1 to TRBJ2-3; a possible D gene is TRBD2 (7 bases). Germline V gives CDR1 SQVTM, CDR2 ANQGSEA. The CDR3 has 13 residues. Trimming took 3 bases from V and 6 from J, leaving 13 bases between them. Written as DNA, the CDR3 is TGCAGCGTTGATGCGGGGGCCACTGATACGCAGTATTTT. Protein sequence: CSVDAGATDTQYF.

The rearrangement joins TRBV7-2 to TRBJ2-7, with no clear D. The CDR3 spans 14 residues. The V end lost 5 bases, the J end lost 4 bases, and 15 bases lay between the germline ends. Germline lookup yields CDR1 SGHTA and CDR2 FQGNSA. CDR3 in DNA: TGTGCCAGCAGCGCCGCAGGATCTGGTTACGAGCAGTACTTC. Amino acid sequence: CASSAAGSGYEQYF.

This chain joins TRBV7-2 and TRBJ2-1; 9 nucleotides align to TRBD2. The CDR3 extends over 17 amino acids. Trimming at V came to 5 bases and at J to 7 bases, leaving 15 bases not matched to a gene. Germline values: CDR1 SGHTA, CDR2 FQGNSA. The CDR3 protein is CASSTRSGGGAKNEQFF. CDR3 nucleotides: TGTGCCAGCAGCACCCGATCGGGCGGGGGGGCAAAAAATGAGCAGTTCTTC.

CDR3 in DNA: TGTGCCAGCAGTGAAGTTGAGGCAGGGGAGCATGGCTACACCTTC. Its protein is CASSEVEAGEHGYTF. This chain connects TRBV6-1 to TRBJ1-2; D is possibly TRBD1 (6 bases). The germline gives CDR1 MNHNS, CDR2 SASEGT. This CDR3 contains 15 residues. V lost 1 base to trimming and J lost 6 bases, with 15 bases between them.

This clone was seen just once. V gene TRBV5-1 combines with J gene TRBJ2-1; TRBD2 aligns across 10 bases. Germline V gives CDR1 SGHRS, CDR2 YFSETQ. The V segment lost 4 bases and the J segment 8 bases; nucleotides outside the gene matches: 12. This CDR3 contains 16 residues. CDR3 bases: TGCGCCAGCAGCGACCTAGCGGGAGACCCCTTGGATGAGCAGTTCTTC. Translating it yields CASSDLAGDPLDEQFF.